What follows are 12 T cell receptor beta chains derived from one specimen sequenced in a study of blood T cells in healthy people across ages. For the second PCR, which ran for roughly 6 to 12 cycles, a sample-barcoded 5' primer and a J-beta primer mix were used. A single record per CDR3 protein comes from TCRdb applying MiXCR to the 5' RACE reads. The table lists just under 750,000 distinct CDR3 sequences, about 20% of them singletons. Sequenced input: blood. The receptors derive from a man between 65 and 80 years old in good health.

This clonotype was seen a handful of times. The chain recombines TRBV7-9 with TRBJ2-5; D uncertain. Germline CDR1 reads SEHNR; CDR2 reads FQNEAQ (reference sequence). V lost 1 base and J 0 bases, leaving 9 bases between the germline ends. The CDR3 totals 15 residues. The chain's CDR3 is CASSLVRTYQETQYF. The CDR3 DNA follows: TGTGCCAGCAGCTTAGTACGGACGTACCAAGAGACCCAGTACTTC.

At least ten counts were recorded for this clonotype. The rearrangement uses TRBV18 and TRBJ1-4; possibly TRBD1 for D (6 bases). The germline CDR1 and CDR2 sequences are KGHSH and LQKENI. This CDR3 is 14 amino acids long. V was shortened by 2 bases and J by 2 bases, with 6 bases between the two germline ends. The DNA for the CDR3 is TGTGCCAGCTCACCAGGACAGACTAATGAAAAACTGTTTTTT. Translating it yields CASSPGQTNEKLFF.

A few counts support this clonotype. The V call is TRBV10-3, the J call TRBJ2-3, with D unclear. The V end was cut by 6 bases, the J end by 4 bases, with 8 bases between. CDR1 ENHRY and CDR2 SYGVKD come from the germline V gene. The CDR3 totals 12 residues. CDR3 in amino acids: CAIRRDPDTQYF. The CDR3 DNA reads as TGTGCCATCAGACGCGACCCAGATACGCAGTATTTT.

This chain links TRBV5-1 with TRBJ2-5, with 8 bases identical to TRBD1. V dropped 0 bases and J dropped 4; count of bases not matched to a gene: 5. CDR1 and CDR2 from the germline V gene are SGHRS and YFSETQ. This CDR3 comprises 15 residues. CDR3 sequence: CASSLAQGAGETQYF. The CDR3, as DNA: TGCGCCAGCAGCTTGGCGCAGGGGGCGGGAGAGACCCAGTACTTC.

The chain employs TRBV7-6 and TRBJ2-5, with a tentative D call TRBD2 (6 bases). The CDR3 has 14 amino acids. Germline V gene lookup returns CDR1 SGHVS and CDR2 FNYEAQ. V was pared by 5 bases and J by 11 bases, with 21 bases between. The CDR3 region is CASSHPYSGGEQYF. The CDR3 DNA reads as TGTGCCAGCAGCCACCCCTATTCCGGGGGAGAGCAGTACTTC.

A remark on this clonotype: One end of the junction does not line up with germline, which may come from a read error. This chain connects TRBV15 to TRBJ2-5; 7 bases are a match to TRBD2. The J call could be wrong; TRBJ2-1 is a better fit for the DNA end. The CDR3 spans 15 residues. The germline CDR1 and CDR2 sequences are LNHNV and YYDKDF (reference sequence). Written as DNA, the CDR3 is TGTGGCACCAGCGCCGGGACTAACATCGGCTATGAGCAGTTCTTC. This sequence encodes CGTSAGTNIGYEQFF.

The chain employs TRBV6-5 and TRBJ1-4; no firm D call. The CDR3 extends over 16 amino acids. CDR1 MNHEY and CDR2 SVGAGI come from the germline V gene. Trimming pared 5 bases from V and 3 bases from J, leaving 16 bases between. The CDR3 sequence is CASSTRVGIANEKLFF. For the CDR3, the DNA is TGTGCCAGCAGTACCCGAGTAGGGATCGCTAATGAAAAACTGTTTTTT.

The genes are TRBV6-6 and TRBJ2-1; D not certain. The germline V gene encodes CDR1 MNHNY and CDR2 SVGAGI (reference sequence). V lost 8 bases, J lost 8 bases, and 16 bases lay in between. The CDR3 totals 13 residues. The CDR3 loop reads CASLDPNGDEQFF. The DNA of the CDR3 is TGTGCCAGCCTTGACCCGAATGGCGATGAGCAGTTCTTC.

Many counts were recorded for this clonotype. The gene calls are TRBV27 and TRBJ1-1; 10 bases map to TRBD1. This CDR3 spans 15 amino acids. V lost 4 bases to trimming and J lost 5 bases; unmatched junction nucleotides: 7. Per the germline V gene, CDR1 is MNHEY and CDR2 is SMNVEV (reference sequence). CDR3 nucleotides: TGTGCCAGCAGTTCCATCGACAGGGGGCGAACTGAAGCTTTCTTT. Amino acids: CASSSIDRGRTEAFF.

This chain uses TRBV11-2 with TRBJ2-1; TRBD1 matches at 9 bases. This CDR3 comprises 15 residues. Per germline, CDR1 SGHAT and CDR2 FQNNGV. Trimming cost V 4 bases and J 7 bases; bases outside gene matches: 8. In DNA, the CDR3 is TGTGCCAGCAGCTCCCTCCGGGACAGGGTTAATGAGCAGTTCTTC. Its protein product is CASSSLRDRVNEQFF.

This clonotype was counted a few times. This CDR3 is CAAGTGVADTQYF. DNA for the CDR3: TGTGCCGCAGGGACAGGGGTTGCAGATACGCAGTATTTT. The V call is TRBV24-1, the J call TRBJ2-3; 10 nucleotides line up with TRBD1. Germline CDR1 reads KGHDR; CDR2 reads SFDVKD. CDR3 length: 13 amino acids. V dropped 12 bases and J dropped 4; count of bases not matched to a gene: 6.

This clonotype was seen at least ten times. The chain couples TRBV5-1 to TRBJ2-2, with D tentatively TRBD1 (6 bases). V gave up 2 bases and J gave up 6 bases, with 11 bases separating them. The CDR3 length is 14 residues. Germline V gene sequence: CDR1 SGHRS, CDR2 YFSETQ. DNA of the CDR3: TGCGCCAGCAGCTTTGGGGGCCAGGCCGGGGAGCTGTTTTTT. Its translation is CASSFGGQAGELFF.